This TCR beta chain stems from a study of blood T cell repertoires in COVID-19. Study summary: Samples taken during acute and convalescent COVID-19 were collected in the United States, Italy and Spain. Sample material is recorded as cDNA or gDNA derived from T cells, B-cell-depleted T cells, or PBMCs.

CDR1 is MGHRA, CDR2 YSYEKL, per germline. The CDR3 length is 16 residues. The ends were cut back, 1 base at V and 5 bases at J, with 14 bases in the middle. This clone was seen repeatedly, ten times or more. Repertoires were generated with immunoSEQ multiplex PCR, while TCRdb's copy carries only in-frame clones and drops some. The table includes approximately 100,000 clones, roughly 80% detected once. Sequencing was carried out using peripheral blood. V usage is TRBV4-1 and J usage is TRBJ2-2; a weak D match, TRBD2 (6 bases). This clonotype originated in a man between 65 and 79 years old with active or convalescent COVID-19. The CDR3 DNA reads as TGCGCCAGCAGCCAAGCCCTGGGAGGTGTAACCGGGGAGCTGTTTTTT. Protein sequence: CASSQALGGVTGELFF.